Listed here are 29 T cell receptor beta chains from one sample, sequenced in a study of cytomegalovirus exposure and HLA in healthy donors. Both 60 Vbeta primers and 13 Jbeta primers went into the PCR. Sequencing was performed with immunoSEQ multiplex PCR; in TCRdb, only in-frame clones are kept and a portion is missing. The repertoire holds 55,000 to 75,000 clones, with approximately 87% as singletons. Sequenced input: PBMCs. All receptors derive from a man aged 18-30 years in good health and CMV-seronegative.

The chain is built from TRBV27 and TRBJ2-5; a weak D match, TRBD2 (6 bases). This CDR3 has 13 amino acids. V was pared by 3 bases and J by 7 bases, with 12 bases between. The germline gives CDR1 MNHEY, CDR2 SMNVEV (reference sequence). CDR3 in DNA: TGTGCCAGCAGTTTTAAGGGGAGGAGGACCCAGTACTTC. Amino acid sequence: CASSFKGRRTQYF.

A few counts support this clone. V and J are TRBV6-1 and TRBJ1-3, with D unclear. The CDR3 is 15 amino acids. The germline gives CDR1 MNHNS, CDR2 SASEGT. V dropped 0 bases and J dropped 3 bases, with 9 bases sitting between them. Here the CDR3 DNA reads TGTGCCAGCAGTGAAGCCCCGGGGATTGGAAACACCATATATTTT. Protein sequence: CASSEAPGIGNTIYF.

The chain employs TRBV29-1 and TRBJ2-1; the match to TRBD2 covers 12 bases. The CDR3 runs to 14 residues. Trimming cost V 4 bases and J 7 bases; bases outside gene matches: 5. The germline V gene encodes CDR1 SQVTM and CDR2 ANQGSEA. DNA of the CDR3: TGCAGCGTTGTATCACTAGCGGGGGGTAATGAGCAGTTCTTC. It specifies CSVVSLAGGNEQFF.

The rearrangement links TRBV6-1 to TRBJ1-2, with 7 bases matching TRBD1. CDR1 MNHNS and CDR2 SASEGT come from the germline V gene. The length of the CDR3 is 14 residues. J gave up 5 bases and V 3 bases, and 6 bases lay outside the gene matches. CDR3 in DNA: TGTGCCAGCAGTGATCCGGGACAGCTTTATGGCTACACCTTC. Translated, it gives CASSDPGQLYGYTF.

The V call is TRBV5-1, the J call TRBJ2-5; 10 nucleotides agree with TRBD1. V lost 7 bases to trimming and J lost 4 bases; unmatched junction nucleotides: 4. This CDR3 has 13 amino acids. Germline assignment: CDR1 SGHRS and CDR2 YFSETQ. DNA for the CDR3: TGCGCCAGCGACAGGGGGCAGGGAGAGACCCAGTACTTC. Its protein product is CASDRGQGETQYF.

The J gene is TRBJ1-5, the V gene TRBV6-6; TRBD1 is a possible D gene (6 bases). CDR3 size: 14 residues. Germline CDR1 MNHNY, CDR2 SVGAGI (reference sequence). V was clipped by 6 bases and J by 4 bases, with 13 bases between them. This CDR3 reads CASSPGQQNQPQHF. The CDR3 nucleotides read TGTGCCAGCAGCCCCGGACAGCAGAATCAGCCCCAGCATTTT.

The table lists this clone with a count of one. The CDR3 region is CASSLRGMSMTDTQYF. CDR3 sequence (DNA): TGTGCCAGCAGCTTAAGGGGCATGAGCATGACAGATACGCAGTATTTT. This chain links TRBV7-9 with TRBJ2-3; possibly TRBD1 for D (5 bases). Germline V gene lookup returns CDR1 SEHNR and CDR2 FQNEAQ (reference sequence). V lost 2 bases and J lost 3, with 15 bases in between. This CDR3 spans 16 amino acids.

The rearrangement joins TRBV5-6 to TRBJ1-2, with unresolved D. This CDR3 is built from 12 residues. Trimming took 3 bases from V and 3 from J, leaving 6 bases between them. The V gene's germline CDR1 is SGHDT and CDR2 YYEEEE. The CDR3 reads CASSSDYYGYTF. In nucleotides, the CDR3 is TGTGCCAGCAGCTCGGACTACTATGGCTACACCTTC.

The CDR3 loop reads CASSDGQSTDTQYF. As DNA, the CDR3 is TGTGCCAGCAGTGACGGACAGAGCACAGATACGCAGTATTTT. The rearrangement joins TRBV2 to TRBJ2-3; D is possibly TRBD1 (6 bases). CDR1 SNHLY and CDR2 FYNNEI come from the germline V gene. The ends were cut back, 3 bases at V and 0 bases at J, with 7 bases in the middle. CDR3 length: 14 residues.

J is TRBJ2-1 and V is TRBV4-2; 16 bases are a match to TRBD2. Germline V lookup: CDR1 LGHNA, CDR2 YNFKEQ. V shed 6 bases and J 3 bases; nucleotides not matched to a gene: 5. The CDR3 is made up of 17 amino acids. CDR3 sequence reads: CASREGLAGGLYNEQFF. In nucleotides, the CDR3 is TGTGCCAGCAGGGAGGGACTAGCGGGGGGGCTCTACAATGAGCAGTTCTTC.

The CDR3 region has the DNA TGTGCCAGCAGCTTGGAGGGACTAATATACGAGCAGTACTTC. This gives the protein CASSLEGLIYEQYF. V and J are TRBV5-4 and TRBJ2-7, with 7 bases lining up with TRBD2. This CDR3 comprises 14 residues. Trimming at V came to 0 bases and at J to 4 bases, leaving 4 bases not matched to a gene. Germline V gene data show CDR1 as SGHNT and CDR2 as YYREEE (reference sequence).

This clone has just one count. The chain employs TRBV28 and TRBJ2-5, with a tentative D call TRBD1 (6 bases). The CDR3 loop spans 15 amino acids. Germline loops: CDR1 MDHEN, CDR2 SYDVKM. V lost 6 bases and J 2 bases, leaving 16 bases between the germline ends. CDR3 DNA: TGTGCCAGCAGCCGAGAACAGGGTTTGCAAGAGACCCAGTACTTC. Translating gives CASSREQGLQETQYF.

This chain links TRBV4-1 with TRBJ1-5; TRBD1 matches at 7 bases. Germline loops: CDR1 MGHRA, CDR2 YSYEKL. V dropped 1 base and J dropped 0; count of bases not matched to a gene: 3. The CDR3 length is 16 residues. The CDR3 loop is CASSQAGQDSNQPQHF. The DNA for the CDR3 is TGCGCCAGCAGCCAAGCCGGACAGGATAGCAATCAGCCCCAGCATTTT.

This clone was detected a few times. The CDR3 DNA reads as TGTGCCAGCAGATTAATACAGGGCGGCACTGAAGCTTTCTTT. Amino acid sequence: CASRLIQGGTEAFF. The V call is TRBV28, the J call TRBJ1-1; TRBD1 might be the D (6 bases). Germline-derived CDR1 and CDR2 are MDHEN and SYDVKM. CDR3 length: 14 residues. Trimming stripped 6 bases from V and 4 bases from J, with 15 bases between.

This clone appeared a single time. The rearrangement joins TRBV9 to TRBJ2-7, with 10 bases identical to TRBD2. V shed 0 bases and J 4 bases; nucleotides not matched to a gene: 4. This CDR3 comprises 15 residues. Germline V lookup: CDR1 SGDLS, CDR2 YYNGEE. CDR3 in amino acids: CASSVEGLATYEQYF. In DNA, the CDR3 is TGTGCCAGCAGCGTAGAGGGACTAGCGACGTACGAGCAGTACTTC.

CDR3 in DNA: TGCGCCAGCAGTCGGCACGGACAGACTGAGCAGTACTTC. Residues: CASSRHGQTEQYF. The chain is built from TRBV10-1 and TRBJ2-7; D is possibly TRBD1 (6 bases). In germline, CDR1 is WNHNN, CDR2 SYGVQD (reference sequence). V lost 5 bases and J lost 7, with 15 bases in between. This CDR3 contains 13 residues.

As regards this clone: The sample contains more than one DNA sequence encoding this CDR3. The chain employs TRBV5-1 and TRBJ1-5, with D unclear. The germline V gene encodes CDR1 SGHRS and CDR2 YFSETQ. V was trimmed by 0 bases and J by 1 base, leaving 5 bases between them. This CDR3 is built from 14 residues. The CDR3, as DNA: TGCGCCAGCAGCTTGGGGCAGAGCAATCAGCCCCAGCATTTT. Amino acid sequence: CASSLGQSNQPQHF.

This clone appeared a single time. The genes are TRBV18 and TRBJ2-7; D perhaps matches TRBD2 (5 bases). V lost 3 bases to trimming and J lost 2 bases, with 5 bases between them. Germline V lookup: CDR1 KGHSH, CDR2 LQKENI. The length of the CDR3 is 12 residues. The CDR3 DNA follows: TGTGCCAGCTCACCGGGAGCCTACGAGCAGTACTTC. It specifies CASSPGAYEQYF.

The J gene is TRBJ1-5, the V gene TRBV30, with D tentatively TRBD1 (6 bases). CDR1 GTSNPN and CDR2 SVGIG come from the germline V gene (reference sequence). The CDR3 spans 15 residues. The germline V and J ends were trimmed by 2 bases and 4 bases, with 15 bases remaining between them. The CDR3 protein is CAWSPGGTSNQPQHF. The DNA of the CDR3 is TGTGCCTGGAGTCCCGGGGGGACATCAAATCAGCCCCAGCATTTT.

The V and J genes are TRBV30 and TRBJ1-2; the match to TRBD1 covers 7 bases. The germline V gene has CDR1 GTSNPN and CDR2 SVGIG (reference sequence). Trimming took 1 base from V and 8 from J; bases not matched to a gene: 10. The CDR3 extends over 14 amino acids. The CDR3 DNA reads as TGTGCCTGGAGTGCGCGACAGGGATTTGTAGGCTACACCTTC. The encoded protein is CAWSARQGFVGYTF.

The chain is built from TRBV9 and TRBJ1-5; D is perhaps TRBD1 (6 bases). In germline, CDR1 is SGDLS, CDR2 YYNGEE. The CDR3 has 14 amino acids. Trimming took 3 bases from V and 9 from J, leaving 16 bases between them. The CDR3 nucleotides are TGTGCCAGCAGCGCCAGACAGGCCGCGGGGCCCCAGCATTTT. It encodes CASSARQAAGPQHF.

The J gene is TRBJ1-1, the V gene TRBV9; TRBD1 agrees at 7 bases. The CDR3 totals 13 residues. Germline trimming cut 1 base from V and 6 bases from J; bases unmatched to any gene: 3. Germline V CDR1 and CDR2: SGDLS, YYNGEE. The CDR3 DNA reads TGTGCCAGCAGCGTACAGGGGGGCTCTGAAGCTTTCTTT. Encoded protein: CASSVQGGSEAFF. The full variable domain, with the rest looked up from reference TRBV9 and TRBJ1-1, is DSGVTQTPKHLITATGQRVTLRCSPRSGDLSVYWYQQSLDQGLQFLIQYYNGEERAKGNILERFSAQQFPDLHSELNLSSLELGDSALYFCASSVQGGSEAFFGQGTRLTVV.

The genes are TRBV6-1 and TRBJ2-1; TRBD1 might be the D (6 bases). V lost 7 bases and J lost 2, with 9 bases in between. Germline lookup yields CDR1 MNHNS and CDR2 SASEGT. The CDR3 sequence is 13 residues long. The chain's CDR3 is CASIRGTYNEQFF. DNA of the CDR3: TGTGCCAGCATCAGGGGTACCTACAATGAGCAGTTCTTC.

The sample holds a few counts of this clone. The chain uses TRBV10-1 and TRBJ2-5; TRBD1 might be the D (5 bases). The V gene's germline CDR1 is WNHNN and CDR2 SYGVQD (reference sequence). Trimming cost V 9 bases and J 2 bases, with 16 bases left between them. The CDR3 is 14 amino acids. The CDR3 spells CARARFDRQETQYF. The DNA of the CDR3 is TGCGCCAGGGCGAGATTCGACAGACAAGAGACCCAGTACTTC.

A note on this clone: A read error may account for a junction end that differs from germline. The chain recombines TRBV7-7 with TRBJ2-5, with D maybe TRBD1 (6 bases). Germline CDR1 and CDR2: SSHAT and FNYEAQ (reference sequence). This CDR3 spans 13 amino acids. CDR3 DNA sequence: TGTGCTAGCAGCTCACAGGGACAAGAGACCCAGTACTTC. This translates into CASSSQGQETQYF.

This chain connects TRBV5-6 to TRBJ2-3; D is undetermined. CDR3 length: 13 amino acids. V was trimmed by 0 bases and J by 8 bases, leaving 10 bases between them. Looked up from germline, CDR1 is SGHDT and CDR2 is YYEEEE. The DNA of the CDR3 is TGTGCCAGCAGCTTGGGTAGCCCCGTTACGCAGTATTTT. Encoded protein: CASSLGSPVTQYF. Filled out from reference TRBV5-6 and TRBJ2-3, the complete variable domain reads DAGVTQSPTHLIKTRGQQVTLRCSPKSGHDTVSWYQQALGQGPQFIFQYYEEEERQRGNFPDRFSGHQFPNYSSELNVNALLLGDSALYLCASSLGSPVTQYFGPGTRLTVL.

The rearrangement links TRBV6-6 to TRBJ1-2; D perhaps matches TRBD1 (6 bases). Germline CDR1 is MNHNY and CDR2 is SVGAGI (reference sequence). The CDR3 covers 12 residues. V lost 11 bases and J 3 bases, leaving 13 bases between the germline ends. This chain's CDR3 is CAASRQDYGYTF. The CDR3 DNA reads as TGTGCCGCCTCCCGACAGGACTATGGCTACACCTTC.

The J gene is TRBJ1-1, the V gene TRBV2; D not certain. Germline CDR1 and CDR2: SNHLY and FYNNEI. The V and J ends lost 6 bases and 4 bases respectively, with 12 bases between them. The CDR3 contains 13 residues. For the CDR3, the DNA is TGTGCCAGCAGATCCGGGAGTGGCACTGAAGCTTTCTTT. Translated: CASRSGSGTEAFF.

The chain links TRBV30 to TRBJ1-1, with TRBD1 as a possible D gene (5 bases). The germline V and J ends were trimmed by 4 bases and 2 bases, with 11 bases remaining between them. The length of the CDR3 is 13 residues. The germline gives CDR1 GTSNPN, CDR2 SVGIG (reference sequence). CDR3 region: CAWKDTGNTEAFF. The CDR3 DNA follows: TGTGCCTGGAAGGACACGGGCAACACTGAAGCTTTCTTT. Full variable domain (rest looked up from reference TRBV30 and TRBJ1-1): SQTIHQWPATLVQPVGSPLSLECTVEGTSNPNLYWYRQAAGRGLQLLFYSVGIGQISSEVPQNLSASRPQDRQFILSSKKLLLSDSGFYLCAWKDTGNTEAFFGQGTRLTVV.